This T cell receptor (beta chain) originates from a study of T cells after yellow fever vaccination. Study-wide background: SMART-Seq v4 Ultra Low Input served to prepare low-cell-number fractions.

The study's findings and limits: Relatively few clonotypes were ones that appeared in both CD4 and CD8 compartments. Most primary-vaccination clones recurred post-booster (roughly 96% CD4, about 90% CD8). There was a possibility that FACS-sorted repertoires contained abundant clonotypes contaminating from the bulk population.

In TCRdb, the 5' RACE reads were re-called with MiXCR into one record per CDR3 protein. The repertoire holds 340,000 or so distinct CDR3 sequences, with under 15% as singletons. Trimming cost V 8 bases and J 0 bases, with 14 bases left between them. Germline CDR1 and CDR2: ENHRY and SYGVKD. CDR3 length equals 15 residues. On this clonotype: As yet, its antigen is unknown.

The chain carries TRBV10-3 and TRBJ1-3; D unresolved. This TCR derives from a man aged 18-30 years who received the YFV17D yellow fever vaccine. The sample here was CD4+ T cells sorted from PBMCs, taken 15 days after the yellow fever booster vaccination. The CDR3 region is CAIGGAGYSGNTIYF. The CDR3 DNA reads TGTGCCATCGGCGGTGCAGGCTACTCTGGAAACACCATATATTTT.